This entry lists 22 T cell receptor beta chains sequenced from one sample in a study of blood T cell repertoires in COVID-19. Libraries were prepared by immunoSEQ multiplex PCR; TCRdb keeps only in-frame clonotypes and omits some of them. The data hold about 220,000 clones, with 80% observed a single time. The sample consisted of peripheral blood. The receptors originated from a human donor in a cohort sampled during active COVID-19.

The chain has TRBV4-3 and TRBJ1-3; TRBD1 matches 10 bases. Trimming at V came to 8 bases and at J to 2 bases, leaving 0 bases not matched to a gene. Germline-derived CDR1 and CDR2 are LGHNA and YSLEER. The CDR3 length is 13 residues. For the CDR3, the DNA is TGCGCCAGCGGGACAGGGGCTGGAAACACCATATATTTT. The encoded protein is CASGTGAGNTIYF.

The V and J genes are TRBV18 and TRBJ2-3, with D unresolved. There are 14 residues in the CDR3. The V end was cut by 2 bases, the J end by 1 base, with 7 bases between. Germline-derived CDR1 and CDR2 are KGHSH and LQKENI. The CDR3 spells CASSPDIRTDTQYF. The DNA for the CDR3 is TGTGCCAGCTCACCAGACATACGCACAGATACGCAGTATTTT.

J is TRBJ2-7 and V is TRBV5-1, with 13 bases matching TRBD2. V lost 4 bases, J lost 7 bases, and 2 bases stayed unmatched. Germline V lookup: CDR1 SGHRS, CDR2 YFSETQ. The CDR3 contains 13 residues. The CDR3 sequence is CASSAGLAGEQYF. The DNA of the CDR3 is TGCGCCAGCAGCGCGGGACTAGCGGGGGAGCAGTACTTC.

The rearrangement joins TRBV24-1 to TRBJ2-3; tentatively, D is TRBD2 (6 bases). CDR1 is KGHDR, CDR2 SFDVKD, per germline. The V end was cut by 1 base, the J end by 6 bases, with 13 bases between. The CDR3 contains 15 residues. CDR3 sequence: CATSDLRGAGDTQYF. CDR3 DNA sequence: TGTGCCACCAGTGATTTACGTGGGGCGGGGGATACGCAGTATTTT.

In DNA, the CDR3 is TGTGCCAGCATGGACTTCAACATTCAGTACTTC. Protein sequence: CASMDFNIQYF. The V and J genes are TRBV28 and TRBJ2-4; a weak D match, TRBD2 (5 bases). In germline, CDR1 is MDHEN, CDR2 SYDVKM. Trimming took 7 bases from V and 7 from J, leaving 8 bases between them. There are 11 residues in the CDR3.

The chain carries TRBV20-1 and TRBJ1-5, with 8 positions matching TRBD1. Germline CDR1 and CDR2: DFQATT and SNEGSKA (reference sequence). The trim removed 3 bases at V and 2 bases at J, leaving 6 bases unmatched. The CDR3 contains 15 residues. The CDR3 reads CSASRSTGGNQPQHF. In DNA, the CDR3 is TGCAGTGCTAGTAGATCGACAGGGGGCAATCAGCCCCAGCATTTT.

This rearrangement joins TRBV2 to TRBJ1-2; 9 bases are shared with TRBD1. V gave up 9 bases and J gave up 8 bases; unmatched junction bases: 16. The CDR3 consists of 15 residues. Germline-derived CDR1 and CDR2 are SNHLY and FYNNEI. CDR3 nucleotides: TGTGCCAGATCCGGGACAGGGCCGCGCTATCTAGGCTACACCTTC. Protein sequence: CARSGTGPRYLGYTF.

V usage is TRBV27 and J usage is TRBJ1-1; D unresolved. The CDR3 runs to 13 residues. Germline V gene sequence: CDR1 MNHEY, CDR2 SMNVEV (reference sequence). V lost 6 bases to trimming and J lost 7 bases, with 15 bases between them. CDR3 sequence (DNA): TGTGCCAGCAGGGGTAGGGTGAGGGTTGAAGCTTTCTTT. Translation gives CASRGRVRVEAFF.

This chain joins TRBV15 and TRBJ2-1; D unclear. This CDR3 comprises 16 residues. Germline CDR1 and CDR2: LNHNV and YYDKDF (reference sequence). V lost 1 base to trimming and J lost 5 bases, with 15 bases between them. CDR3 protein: CATSRVGFPRNNEQFF. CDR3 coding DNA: TGTGCCACCAGCAGAGTGGGTTTTCCTAGGAACAATGAGCAGTTCTTC.

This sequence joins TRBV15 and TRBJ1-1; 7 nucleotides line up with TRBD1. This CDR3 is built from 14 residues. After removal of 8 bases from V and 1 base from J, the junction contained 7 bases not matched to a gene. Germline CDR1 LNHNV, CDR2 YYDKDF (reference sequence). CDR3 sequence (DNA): TGTGCCACCGCCGTCAGGGGGTCGAACACTGAAGCTTTCTTT. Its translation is CATAVRGSNTEAFF.

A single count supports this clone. CDR3 in DNA: TGTGCCAGCAGCTACGGACTAGCGGGAAGCACAGATACGCAGTATTTT. This codes for CASSYGLAGSTDTQYF. V usage is TRBV6-5 and J usage is TRBJ2-3, with 12 nucleotides matching TRBD2. The CDR3 is 16 amino acids. Germline values: CDR1 MNHEY, CDR2 SVGAGI. With V trimmed by 6 bases and J by 0 bases, 4 bases remained unmatched.

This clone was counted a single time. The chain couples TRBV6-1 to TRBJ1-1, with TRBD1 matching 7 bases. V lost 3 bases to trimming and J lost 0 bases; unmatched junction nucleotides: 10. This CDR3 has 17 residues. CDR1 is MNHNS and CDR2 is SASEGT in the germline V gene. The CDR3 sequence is CASSDRDRFLMNTEAFF. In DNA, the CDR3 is TGTGCCAGCAGTGACCGGGACAGATTCCTCATGAACACTGAAGCTTTCTTT.

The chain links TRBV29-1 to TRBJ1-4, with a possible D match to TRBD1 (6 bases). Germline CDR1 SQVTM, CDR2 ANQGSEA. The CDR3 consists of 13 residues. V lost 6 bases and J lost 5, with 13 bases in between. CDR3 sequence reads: CSVAGTRNEKLFF. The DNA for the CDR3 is TGCAGCGTCGCCGGGACAAGGAATGAAAAACTGTTTTTT.

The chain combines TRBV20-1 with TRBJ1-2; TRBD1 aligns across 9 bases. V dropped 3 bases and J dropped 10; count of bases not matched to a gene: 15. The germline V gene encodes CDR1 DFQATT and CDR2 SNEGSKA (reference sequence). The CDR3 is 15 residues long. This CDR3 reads CSASPIRDRDYDYTF. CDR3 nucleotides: TGCAGTGCTAGTCCCATAAGGGACAGGGATTACGACTACACCTTC.

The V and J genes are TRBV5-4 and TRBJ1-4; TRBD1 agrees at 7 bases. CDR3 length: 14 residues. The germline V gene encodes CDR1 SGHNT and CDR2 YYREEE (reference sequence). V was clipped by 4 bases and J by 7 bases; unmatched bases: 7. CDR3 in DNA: TGTGCCAGCAGCGCGGGGGGGACAGCTGAAAAACTGTTTTTT. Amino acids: CASSAGGTAEKLFF.

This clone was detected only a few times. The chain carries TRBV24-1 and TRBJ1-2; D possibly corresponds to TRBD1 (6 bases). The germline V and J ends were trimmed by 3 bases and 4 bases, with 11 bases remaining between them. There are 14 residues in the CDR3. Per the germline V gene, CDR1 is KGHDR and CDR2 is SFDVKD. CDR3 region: CATSDPTGIYGYTF. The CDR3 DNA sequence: TGTGCCACCAGTGATCCAACAGGGATCTATGGCTACACCTTC.

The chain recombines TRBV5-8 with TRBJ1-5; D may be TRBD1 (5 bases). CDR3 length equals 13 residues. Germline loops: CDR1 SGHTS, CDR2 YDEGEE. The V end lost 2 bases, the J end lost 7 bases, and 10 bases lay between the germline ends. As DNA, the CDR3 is TGTGCCAGCAGCTTCGACAGATCCCAGCCCCAGCATTTT. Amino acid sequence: CASSFDRSQPQHF.

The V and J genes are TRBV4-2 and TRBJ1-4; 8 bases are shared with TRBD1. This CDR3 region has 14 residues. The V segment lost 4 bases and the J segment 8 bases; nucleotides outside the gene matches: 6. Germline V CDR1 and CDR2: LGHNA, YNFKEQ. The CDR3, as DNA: TGTGCCAGCAGCCCCGGACAGGGAGGCGAAAAACTGTTTTTT. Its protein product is CASSPGQGGEKLFF.

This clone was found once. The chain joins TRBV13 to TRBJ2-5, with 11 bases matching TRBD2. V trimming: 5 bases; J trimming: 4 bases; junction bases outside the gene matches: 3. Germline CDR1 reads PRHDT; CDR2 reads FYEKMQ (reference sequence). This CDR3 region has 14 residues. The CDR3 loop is CASSGSGRVETQYF. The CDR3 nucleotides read TGTGCCAGCAGCGGTAGCGGGAGGGTAGAGACCCAGTACTTC.

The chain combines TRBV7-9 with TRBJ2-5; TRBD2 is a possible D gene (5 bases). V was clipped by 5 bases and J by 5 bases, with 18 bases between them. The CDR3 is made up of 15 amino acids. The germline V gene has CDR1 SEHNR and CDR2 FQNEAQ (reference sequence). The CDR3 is CASSHPEGFTETQYF. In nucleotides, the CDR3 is TGTGCCAGCAGCCACCCCGAGGGCTTCACGGAGACCCAGTACTTC.

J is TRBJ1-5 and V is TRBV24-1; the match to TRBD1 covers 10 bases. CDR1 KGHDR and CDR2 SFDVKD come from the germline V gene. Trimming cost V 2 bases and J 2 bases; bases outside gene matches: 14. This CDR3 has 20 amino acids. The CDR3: CATSDSLSRDRGGGNQPQHF. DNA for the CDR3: TGTGCCACCAGTGATTCGTTGTCCCGGGACAGGGGTGGAGGCAATCAGCCCCAGCATTTT.

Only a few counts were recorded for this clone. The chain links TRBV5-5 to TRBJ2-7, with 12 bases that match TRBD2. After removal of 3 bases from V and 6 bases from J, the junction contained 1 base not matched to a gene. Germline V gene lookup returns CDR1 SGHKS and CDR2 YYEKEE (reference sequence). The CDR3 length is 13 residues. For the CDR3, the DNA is TGTGCCAGCAGCTGGACTAGCGGGATCGAGCAGTACTTC. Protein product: CASSWTSGIEQYF.